These 17 T cell receptor beta chains were all obtained from the same sample, sequenced in a study of T cells in narcolepsy. The assay was immunoSEQ multiplex PCR, and TCRdb's table has in-frame clones only and misses some. This table holds 25,000 to 35,000 clones, 85% to 90% found once. Source material: CD45RA- memory CD4+ T cells from PBMCs. These receptors were taken from a human donor with narcolepsy.

The J gene is TRBJ2-2, the V gene TRBV12-5, with 7 positions matching TRBD1. V shed 1 base, J shed 5 bases, and the junction held 4 bases outside the gene matches. This CDR3 is 15 amino acids long. CDR1 is LGHNT, CDR2 FRNRAP, per germline. The CDR3 coding sequence is TGTGCTAGTGGTTTGGGACAGGGAAGGACCGGGGAGCTGTTTTTT. It codes for CASGLGQGRTGELFF.

There are a few counts of this clone. The chain links TRBV4-2 to TRBJ1-5; D is uncertain. Germline V gives CDR1 LGHNA, CDR2 YNFKEQ. The V gene lost 0 bases and the J gene lost 2 bases, with 11 bases spanning the gap. This CDR3 contains 16 residues. CDR3 sequence reads: CASSQEIRNGNQPQHF. The CDR3 DNA reads TGTGCCAGCAGCCAAGAAATCCGAAACGGCAATCAGCCCCAGCATTTT.

V usage is TRBV27 and J usage is TRBJ2-3, with 7 bases aligning to TRBD2. V was clipped by 6 bases and J by 3 bases; unmatched bases: 6. CDR3 length: 14 amino acids. Per the germline V gene, CDR1 is MNHEY and CDR2 is SMNVEV (reference sequence). The DNA of the CDR3 is TGTGCCAGCAGGGAGCGGGAATATACAGATACGCAGTATTTT. Its translation: CASREREYTDTQYF.

The genes are TRBV28 and TRBJ1-5, with 8 bases identical to TRBD1. Germline V lookup: CDR1 MDHEN, CDR2 SYDVKM. The CDR3 extends over 13 amino acids. The ends lost 3 bases at V and 7 bases at J; junction bases unmatched: 2. CDR3 in amino acids: CASSFQGAQPQHF. The CDR3 DNA reads TGTGCCAGCAGTTTTCAGGGGGCCCAGCCCCAGCATTTT.

The V gene is TRBV7-6, the J gene TRBJ1-5; D call uncertain. The length of the CDR3 is 13 residues. V shed 5 bases and J shed 7 bases, with 12 bases lying between them. Germline loops: CDR1 SGHVS, CDR2 FNYEAQ. The CDR3 here is CASSAQEGQPQHF. The CDR3 bases are TGTGCCAGCAGCGCCCAAGAAGGACAGCCCCAGCATTTT.

This rearrangement joins TRBV5-8 to TRBJ2-5; no clear D. CDR3 length: 14 residues. V lost 2 bases and J 2 bases, leaving 10 bases between the germline ends. In germline, CDR1 is SGHTS, CDR2 YDEGEE. CDR3 coding DNA: TGTGCCAGCAGCTTAAGAACCTTTCAAGAGACCCAGTACTTC. This sequence encodes CASSLRTFQETQYF.

This rearrangement joins TRBV7-9 to TRBJ2-6, with TRBD2 matching over 11 bases. Germline values: CDR1 SEHNR, CDR2 FQNEAQ (reference sequence). CDR3 length equals 17 residues. V was pared by 6 bases and J by 4 bases, with 8 bases of the junction left unmatched. CDR3 amino acids: CASSSSGGTSGANVLTF. CDR3 DNA sequence: TGTGCCAGCAGTTCTAGCGGGGGGACCTCAGGGGCCAACGTCCTGACTTTC.

For the CDR3, the DNA is TGTGCCATCAGTGATCGGGTCGGGACAGGGGGCACTGAAGCTTTCTTT. Translating gives CAISDRVGTGGTEAFF. The genes are TRBV10-3 and TRBJ1-1; 11 nucleotides align to TRBD1. J lost 4 bases, V lost 3 bases, and 7 bases had no gene match. Germline loops: CDR1 ENHRY, CDR2 SYGVKD. The CDR3 length is 16 residues.

This chain uses TRBV25-1 with TRBJ1-2, with 7 bases fitting TRBD1. With 5 bases clipped from V and 4 bases from J, the junction kept 4 bases outside the gene matches. Germline V gives CDR1 MGHDK, CDR2 SYGVNS. CDR3 length: 13 amino acids. CDR3 in DNA: TGTGCCAGCAGTTCAGGGGGATTCTATGGCTACACCTTC. It is translated as CASSSGGFYGYTF.

The chain joins TRBV18 to TRBJ2-7; tentative D call: TRBD1 (5 bases). Trimming removed 3 bases from V and 3 bases from J, with 15 bases in between. The germline gives CDR1 KGHSH, CDR2 LQKENI. The CDR3 has 15 amino acids. CDR3 region: CASSPVIDRVYEQYF. The CDR3 bases are TGTGCCAGCTCACCCGTGATCGACAGAGTCTACGAGCAGTACTTC.

This rearrangement joins TRBV5-5 to TRBJ2-7; D not resolved. V lost 4 bases and J lost 6, with 17 bases in between. The CDR3 length is 14 residues. Looked up from germline, CDR1 is SGHKS and CDR2 is YYEKEE (reference sequence). The CDR3 DNA sequence: TGTGCCAGCAGCCCCTCCAACCTAGGCTCCGAGCAGTACTTC. Its protein product is CASSPSNLGSEQYF.

This chain connects TRBV10-3 to TRBJ1-2; unclear D gene. The germline CDR1 and CDR2 sequences are ENHRY and SYGVKD. Trimming pared 10 bases from V and 8 bases from J, leaving 14 bases between. There are 11 residues in the CDR3. In DNA form, the CDR3 reads TGTGCCACGCGGGGAGACGGGGGCTACACCTTC. Protein sequence: CATRGDGGYTF.

The rearrangement links TRBV5-4 to TRBJ2-5, with D possibly being TRBD2 (7 bases). Germline V gene lookup returns CDR1 SGHNT and CDR2 YYREEE (reference sequence). The CDR3 is 15 amino acids. Trimming pared 0 bases from V and 5 bases from J, leaving 14 bases between. The CDR3 coding sequence is TGTGCCAGCAGCTTGGTGGGGGGGCTGCAGGAGACCCAGTACTTC. This encodes CASSLVGGLQETQYF.

The rearrangement uses TRBV20-1 and TRBJ2-7, with D maybe TRBD1 (5 bases). CDR1 and CDR2 from the germline V gene are DFQATT and SNEGSKA (reference sequence). With 8 bases removed from V and 4 bases from J, the gap between germline ends came to 12 bases. This CDR3 has 11 amino acids. CDR3 nucleotides: TGCAGTTTAAAGACAGTTTACGAGCAGTACTTC. It codes for CSLKTVYEQYF.

The chain couples TRBV6-5 to TRBJ1-2, with a possible D match to TRBD1 (5 bases). This CDR3 has 13 amino acids. Germline V gene lookup returns CDR1 MNHEY and CDR2 SVGAGI. V lost 5 bases, J lost 0 bases, and 7 bases lay in between. The CDR3 coding sequence is TGTGCCAGCAGTGGGACTACTAACTATGGCTACACCTTC. Translating gives CASSGTTNYGYTF.

V is TRBV10-3 and J is TRBJ1-4, with 10 bases aligning to TRBD1. V lost 4 bases to trimming and J lost 7 bases; unmatched junction nucleotides: 6. Germline CDR1 reads ENHRY; CDR2 reads SYGVKD. The CDR3 sequence is 15 residues long. The CDR3 DNA is TGTGCCATCAGTGTCGACAGGGGGCAAAGTGAAAAACTGTTTTTT. Translated: CAISVDRGQSEKLFF.

The chain employs TRBV29-1 and TRBJ1-1, with D possibly matching TRBD1 (5 bases). The germline V and J ends were trimmed by 4 bases and 6 bases, with 18 bases remaining between them. CDR1 and CDR2 from the germline V gene are SQVTM and ANQGSEA. The CDR3 consists of 14 residues. CDR3 in amino acids: CSVASQFEGAEAFF. CDR3 coding DNA: TGCAGCGTTGCATCCCAGTTCGAAGGGGCTGAAGCTTTCTTT.